This T cell receptor beta chain is from a study of blood T cells in healthy people across ages. With a J-beta primer mix and a sample-barcoded 5' primer, a second PCR ran roughly 6 to 11 cycles. Using its own MiXCR run on the 5' RACE reads, TCRdb lists one record per CDR3 protein. This table holds around 1.5 million distinct CDR3 sequences, 42% found once. Germline V gene data show CDR1 as GTSNPN and CDR2 as SVGIG (reference sequence). The CDR3 is made up of 14 amino acids. Study-wide results and caveats: Per million T cells, the diversity of TCR beta decreased roughly linearly as age advanced. Estimates of total diversity, which came from one million sequenced T cells, were considered to be underestimates. Observed TCR beta diversity showed a strong correlation with the percentage of naive T cells as measured by flow cytometry.

Details on this clonotype: Its antigen is still unknown.

The receptor was derived from a woman aged 18-30 years in good health. Sequencing used blood. The chain couples TRBV30 to TRBJ2-5; 11 bases line up with TRBD2. The closer fit of TRBJ2-7 to the DNA end suggests the J call may be wrong. CDR3 in amino acids: CAWAISGRAYEQYF. DNA of the CDR3: TGTGCCTGGGCCATTAGCGGGAGGGCCTACGAGCAGTACTTC.